These 8 T cell receptor beta chains came from one sample sequenced in a study of T cell responses to AZD1222 COVID-19 vaccine. Libraries were prepared by immunoSEQ multiplex PCR; TCRdb keeps only in-frame clonotypes and omits some of them. The table lists 93,000 or so clones, roughly nine tenths of them singletons. Sequencing was performed on peripheral blood, taken on day 0 of AZD1222 vaccination. The origin of the receptors is an adult in good health.

V and J are TRBV6-5 and TRBJ1-1; TRBD1 aligns across 7 bases. J was trimmed by 11 bases and V by 2 bases; bases with no gene match: 2. The length of the CDR3 is 11 residues. The germline V gene encodes CDR1 MNHEY and CDR2 SVGAGI. The CDR3, as DNA: TGTGCCAGCAGTTACGGGACAGTTGCTTTCTTT. Its translation is CASSYGTVAFF.

This clone has a single count. V is TRBV20-1 and J is TRBJ1-1, with D possibly being TRBD1 (5 bases). The germline V and J ends were trimmed by 5 bases and 3 bases, with 7 bases remaining between them. The length of the CDR3 is 11 residues. CDR1 is DFQATT, CDR2 SNEGSKA, per germline (reference sequence). This chain's CDR3 is CSASGYTEAFF. CDR3 DNA sequence: TGCAGTGCTTCAGGGTACACTGAAGCTTTCTTT.

In this sample, this clone turned up a few times. V is TRBV5-4 and J is TRBJ2-6; 7 nucleotides align to TRBD1. The CDR3 sequence is 16 residues long. Germline V lookup: CDR1 SGHNT, CDR2 YYREEE (reference sequence). With V trimmed by 4 bases and J by 0 bases, 4 bases remained unmatched. Here the CDR3 DNA reads TGTGCCAGCAGCCAGGACAGGTACTCTGGGGCCAACGTCCTGACTTTC. This translates into CASSQDRYSGANVLTF.

As for this clone: The junction and the germline gene differ at one end; a read error may be behind it. This chain connects TRBV10-1 to TRBJ2-7, with D possibly TRBD1 on 7 matching bases. Germline values: CDR1 WNHNN, CDR2 SYGVQD (reference sequence). There are 16 residues in the CDR3. CDR3 region: CASSGQGSGAAYKQYF. The CDR3 DNA follows: TGCGCCAGCAGTGGACAGGGTTCGGGGGCAGCCTACAAGCAGTACTTC.

The rearrangement uses TRBV7-2 and TRBJ1-3; no definite D call. Germline V gene sequence: CDR1 SGHTA, CDR2 FQGNSA. V lost 2 bases to trimming and J lost 0 bases, with 5 bases between them. This CDR3 has 14 amino acids. The CDR3 loop reads CASSLSNSGNTIYF. CDR3 sequence (DNA): TGTGCCAGCAGCTTAAGCAACTCTGGAAACACCATATATTTT.

J is TRBJ2-7 and V is TRBV11-2; a possible D gene is TRBD1 (5 bases). Trimming removed 1 base at V and 6 bases at J, with 13 bases between. Germline lookup yields CDR1 SGHAT and CDR2 FQNNGV. This CDR3 is built from 14 residues. The DNA for the CDR3 is TGTGCCAGCAGCTTAGGGGTGGGGCTGGGCGAGCAGTACTTC. Encoded protein: CASSLGVGLGEQYF.

The chain is built from TRBV5-8 and TRBJ2-7; no firm D call. The CDR3 sequence is 13 residues long. V lost 4 bases and J 6 bases, leaving 14 bases between the germline ends. Germline V gene lookup returns CDR1 SGHTS and CDR2 YDEGEE. DNA of the CDR3: TGTGCCAGCAGCCTAACAAAAGCCGGCGAGCAGTACTTC. It translates to CASSLTKAGEQYF.

This clone is large within its sample. V gene TRBV6-5 combines with J gene TRBJ2-7, with 7 bases matching TRBD1. V shed 6 bases, J shed 6 bases, and the junction held 11 bases outside the gene matches. The CDR3 totals 14 residues. CDR1 is MNHEY and CDR2 is SVGAGI in the germline V gene. CDR3 nucleotide sequence: TGTGCCAGCAGCCAGACAGGGCCAAGGGCCGAGCAGTACTTC. It is translated as CASSQTGPRAEQYF.